The clone carrying this T cell receptor (beta chain) showed up just once. Its antigen is not identified. MiXCR, run by TCRdb on the 5' RACE reads, gives a single entry per CDR3 protein. The sample carries 1.5 million to 2 million distinct CDR3 sequences, less than 35% recorded once. The V gene's germline CDR1 is MNHNY and CDR2 SVGAGI (reference sequence). Trimming shortened V by 3 bases and J by 4 bases, and 6 bases separated the two germline ends. The CDR3 extends over 12 amino acids. The entry originates in a study of identical twins. Study findings and constraints: Out-of-frame TCR alpha sharing observed in monozygotic twins exceeded model estimates. Excess twin sharing in beta out-of-frame sequences was weaker. While abundant cord blood beta clonotypes carried fewer insertions, memory repertoires showed no such pattern.

The source is a newborn girl in good health. The chain combines TRBV6-6 with TRBJ1-1; D not certain. Sample: cord blood. CDR3 region: CASSYKATEAFF. The CDR3 DNA is TGTGCCAGCAGTTATAAGGCCACTGAAGCTTTCTTT.